The clone carrying this T cell receptor (beta chain) was observed at least ten times. Its matching antigen is unknown. The data derive from a study of T cells after yellow fever vaccination. Trimming left V 7 bases short and J 3 bases short, with 19 bases between. The CDR3 runs 15 residues. TCRdb re-analysed the 5' RACE reads in MiXCR, keeping a single row per CDR3 protein. The top ten hold over 14% of the sample, which has around 350,000 distinct CDR3 sequences, roughly 6.1% seen once. Whole-study findings and limits: Repertoires sorted by FACS could include abundant clonotypes that are contaminants from the bulk population. The CD4 and CD8 compartments had a small share of their clonotypes in common.

Sequences were derived from PBMCs, sampled 5 days after the yellow fever booster vaccination. This receptor was taken from a young man who received the YFV17D yellow fever vaccine. The chain employs TRBV12-3 or TRBV12-4 and TRBJ2-7; D possibly matches TRBD1 or TRBD2 (5 bases each). The CDR3 sequence is CASTPSGPSRYEQYF. Written as DNA, the CDR3 is TGTGCCAGCACCCCTTCGGGGCCGAGTCGCTACGAGCAGTACTTC.